This TCR beta chain was sequenced in a study of cytomegalovirus exposure and HLA in healthy donors. In the PCR, 60 Vbeta and 13 Jbeta primers were used. Method: immunoSEQ multiplex PCR; TCRdb's copy keeps in-frame clones and lacks some. Across about 130,000 clones, the top ten clones capture roughly 1.7% of the sample. The source of this sequence is a man younger than 35 in good health and CMV-seronegative. Sequencing was carried out using PBMCs.

The CDR3 coding sequence is TGTGCCAGCAGCTTAGATGGGGGACACTACACCGGGGAGCTGTTTTTT. Translated: CASSLDGGHYTGELFF. The chain joins TRBV11-3 to TRBJ2-2; tentative D call: TRBD1 (6 bases). Germline V CDR1 and CDR2: SGHNT, YENEEA. The CDR3 totals 16 residues. With 0 bases removed from V and 3 bases from J, the gap between germline ends came to 11 bases. The full variable domain, in which reference TRBV11-3 and TRBJ2-2 provide the parts outside the CDR3, is EAGVVQSPRYKIIEKKQPVAFWCNPISGHNTLYWYLQNLGQGPELLIRYENEEAVDDSQLPKDRFSAERLKGVDSTLKIQPAELGDSAVYLCASSLDGGHYTGELFFGEGSRLTVL.